This T cell receptor (beta chain) was sequenced for a study of T cell repertoires in cytomegalovirus infection (dated by TCRdb to the late 2010s). About the investigation overall: Because public TCR beta signatures pointed to carriage of CMV infection together with the matching HLA type, the HLA type of each donor mattered for the analysis. Beyond this particular receptor, the publication reports: Cumulative frequency of public TCR beta family members discriminated carriers of CMV infection plus the relevant HLA type in this cohort and an independent 352-donor cohort. The ex vivo response was dominated by HLA-C-restricted CMV-specific TCR beta clonotypes, and the single most frequent clonotype in two of eight donors was supplied by these HLA-C-restricted clonotypes.

After removal of 5 bases from V and 0 bases from J, the junction retains 6 bases not matched to a gene. Reading from cysteine to phenylalanine, the CDR3 counts 16 amino acids. Here the CDR3 DNA is all that survives: 48 bases in frame from base 1. For this clonotype: This receptor's antigen is unknown. Base qualities are not provided; no much larger clone lies one nucleotide away.

TCRdb shows the sequencer as Illumina HiSeq 1500. TCRdb applied fastp at Q25 and MiXCR to the public reads, then kept only in-frame beta chains. Merged by CDR3 protein, the rows form single entries marked with the most common genes and DNA. In this sample the table shows 300,000 to 450,000 distinct CDR3 sequences, 18% of which occur a single time. 7.5% to 9% of the sample is held by the ten biggest clonotypes. Input material: PBMCs. The TCR originated in a human donor in good health (CMV status not recorded). Some clones in this sample may be carry-over from other donors' samples. The rearranged chain carries TRBV12-3 or TRBV12-4 and TRBJ2-7; 11 junctional bases match TRBD2. The CDR3 region: CASSPRLAGSSYEQYF. The DNA sequence is given as TGTGCCAGCAGTCCTAGACTAGCGGGGAGCTCCTACGAGCAGTACTTC.